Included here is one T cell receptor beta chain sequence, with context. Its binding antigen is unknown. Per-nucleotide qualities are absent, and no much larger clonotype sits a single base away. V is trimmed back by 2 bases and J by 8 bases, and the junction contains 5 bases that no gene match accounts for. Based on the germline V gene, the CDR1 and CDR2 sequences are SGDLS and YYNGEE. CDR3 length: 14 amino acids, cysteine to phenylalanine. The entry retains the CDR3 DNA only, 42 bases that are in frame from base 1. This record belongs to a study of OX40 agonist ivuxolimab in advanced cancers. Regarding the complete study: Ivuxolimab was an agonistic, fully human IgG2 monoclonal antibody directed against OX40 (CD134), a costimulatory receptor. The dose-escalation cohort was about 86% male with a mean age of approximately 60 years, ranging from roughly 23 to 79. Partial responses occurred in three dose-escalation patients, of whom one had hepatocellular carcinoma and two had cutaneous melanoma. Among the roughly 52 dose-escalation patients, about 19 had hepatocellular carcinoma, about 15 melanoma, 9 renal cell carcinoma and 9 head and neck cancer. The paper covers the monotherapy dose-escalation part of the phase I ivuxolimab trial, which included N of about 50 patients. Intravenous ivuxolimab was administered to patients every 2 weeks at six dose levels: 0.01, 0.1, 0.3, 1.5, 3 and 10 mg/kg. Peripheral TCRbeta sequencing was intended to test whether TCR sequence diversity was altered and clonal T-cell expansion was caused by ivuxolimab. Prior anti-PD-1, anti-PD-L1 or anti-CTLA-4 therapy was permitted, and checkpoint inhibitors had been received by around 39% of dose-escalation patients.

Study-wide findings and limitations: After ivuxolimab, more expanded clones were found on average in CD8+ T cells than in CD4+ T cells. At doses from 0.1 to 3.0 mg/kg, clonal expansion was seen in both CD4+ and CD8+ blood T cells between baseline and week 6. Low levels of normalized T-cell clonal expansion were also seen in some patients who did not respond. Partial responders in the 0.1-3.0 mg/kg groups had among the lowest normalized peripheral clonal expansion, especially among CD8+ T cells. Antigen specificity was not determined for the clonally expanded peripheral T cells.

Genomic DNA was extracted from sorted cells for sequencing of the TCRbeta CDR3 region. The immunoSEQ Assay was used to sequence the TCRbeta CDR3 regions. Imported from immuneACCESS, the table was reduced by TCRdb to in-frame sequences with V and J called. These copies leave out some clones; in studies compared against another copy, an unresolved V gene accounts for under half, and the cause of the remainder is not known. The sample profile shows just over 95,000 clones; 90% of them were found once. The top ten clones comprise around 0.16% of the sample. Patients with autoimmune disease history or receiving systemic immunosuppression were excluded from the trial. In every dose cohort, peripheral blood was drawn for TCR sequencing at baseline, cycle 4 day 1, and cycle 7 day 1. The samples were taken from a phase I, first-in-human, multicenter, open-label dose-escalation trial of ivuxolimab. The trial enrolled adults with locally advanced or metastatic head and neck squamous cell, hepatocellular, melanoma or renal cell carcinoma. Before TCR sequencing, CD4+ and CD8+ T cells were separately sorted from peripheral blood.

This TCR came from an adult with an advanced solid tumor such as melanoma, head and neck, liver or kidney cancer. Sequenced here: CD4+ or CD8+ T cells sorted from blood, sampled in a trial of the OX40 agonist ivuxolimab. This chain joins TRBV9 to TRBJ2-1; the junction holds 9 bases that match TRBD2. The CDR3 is CASSVAGGSDEQFF. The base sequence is TGTGCCAGCAGCGTGGCGGGGGGGAGCGATGAGCAGTTCTTC.